The count of the clone carrying this T cell receptor beta chain is one. Assay used: immunoSEQ multiplex PCR; TCRdb lists only in-frame clones, some missing. The table records around 70,000 clones, approximately 91% of them present only once. This entry comes from a study of T cell changes during pregnancy in multiple sclerosis. The V gene lost 1 base and the J gene lost 3 bases, with 15 bases spanning the gap. The CDR3 spans 17 residues. Looked up from germline, CDR1 is SGHAT and CDR2 is FQDESV (reference sequence). Sequenced here: peripheral blood, sampled in the third trimester of pregnancy. This receptor was obtained from a female donor with multiple sclerosis, enrolled in a pregnancy study. V is TRBV11-1 and J is TRBJ2-2, with D perhaps TRBD1 (6 bases). The CDR3 DNA sequence: TGTGCCAGCAGCTTAGATCAGGACTGGACAGACACCGGGGAGCTGTTTTTT. Amino acid sequence: CASSLDQDWTDTGELFF.